The 26 T cell receptor beta chains given below trace back to one sample, sequenced in a study of T cell repertoires in cytomegalovirus infection. Antigens of these TCRs are unknown. MiXCR, run by TCRdb on the reads, gives a single entry per CDR3 protein. In the table there are about 570,000 distinct CDR3 sequences, just under 40% of which are singletons. The sample consisted of cultured PBMCs, taken from culture after CMV antigen stimulation. These receptors came from a human donor in good health (CMV status not recorded). Some clones in this sample may be carry-over from other donors' samples.

V gene TRBV19 combines with J gene TRBJ1-6; no clear D. CDR1 is LNHDA, CDR2 SQIVND, per germline (reference sequence). CDR3 length: 13 residues. V was pared by 10 bases and J by 4 bases, with 11 bases between. This chain's CDR3 is CATIGDYNSPLHF. The CDR3 coding sequence is TGTGCCACCATCGGGGATTATAATTCACCCCTCCACTTT.

The chain recombines TRBV11-2 with TRBJ1-6; D unclear. The CDR3 runs to 15 residues. Germline CDR1 reads SGHAT; CDR2 reads FQNNGV. The V end was cut by 5 bases, the J end by 6 bases, with 14 bases between. Here the CDR3 reads CASSPRGSTNSPLHF. CDR3 nucleotide sequence: TGTGCCAGCAGCCCACGTGGGTCCACTAATTCACCCCTCCACTTT.

The V and J genes are TRBV7-6 and TRBJ2-7; perhaps TRBD1 as D (5 bases). Germline lookup yields CDR1 SGHVS and CDR2 FNYEAQ. This CDR3 has 13 residues. V was trimmed by 2 bases and J by 3 bases, leaving 8 bases between them. The CDR3 loop reads CASSLRTHYEQYF. The CDR3 region has the DNA TGTGCCAGCAGCTTAAGGACACACTACGAGCAGTACTTC.

V gene TRBV7-2 combines with J gene TRBJ1-2, with TRBD1 matching over 8 bases. CDR1 is SGHTA and CDR2 is FQGNSA in the germline V gene. V gave up 5 bases and J gave up 8 bases; unmatched junction bases: 10. The CDR3 has 14 amino acids. The CDR3 region is CASSPTKTGVGYTF. The CDR3 coding sequence is TGTGCCAGCAGCCCCACGAAGACAGGGGTCGGCTACACCTTC.

This clonotype came up many times. The chain recombines TRBV7-6 with TRBJ2-3; unclear D gene. Germline values: CDR1 SGHVS, CDR2 FNYEAQ. Trimming took off 1 base at V and 6 bases at J, with 11 bases between the two ends. This CDR3 contains 14 residues. The CDR3 here is CASSLGGLGDTQYF. DNA of the CDR3: TGTGCCAGCAGCTTAGGCGGATTAGGGGATACGCAGTATTTT.

This clonotype has a handful of counts. V gene TRBV7-8 combines with J gene TRBJ2-2; TRBD2 agrees at 7 bases. V lost 1 base to trimming and J lost 6 bases; unmatched junction nucleotides: 8. Germline CDR1 reads SGHVS; CDR2 reads FQNEAQ. The CDR3 has 16 amino acids. CDR3 sequence: CASSLDGLGYPGELFF. The CDR3 nucleotides are TGTGCCAGCAGCTTAGATGGACTAGGGTACCCCGGGGAGCTGTTTTTT.

The chain has TRBV7-6 and TRBJ1-5; perhaps TRBD1 as D (6 bases). Germline values: CDR1 SGHVS, CDR2 FNYEAQ. V was trimmed by 3 bases and J by 0 bases, leaving 15 bases between them. The CDR3 sequence is 17 residues long. The CDR3 nucleotides are TGTGCCAGCAGCTTGGGGGGGGGGCCTTATAGCAATCAGCCCCAGCATTTT. It encodes CASSLGGGPYSNQPQHF.

The table lists this clonotype with many counts. The V and J genes are TRBV7-7 and TRBJ2-7; 10 nucleotides match TRBD2. Unmatched junction bases numbered 6, after V lost 5 bases and J lost 2 bases. This CDR3 is built from 15 residues. The germline CDR1 and CDR2 sequences are SSHAT and FNYEAQ (reference sequence). The DNA for the CDR3 is TGTGCCAGCAGCCCGGGGCTAGCGGGAGCCTACGAGCAGTACTTC. Encoded protein: CASSPGLAGAYEQYF.

This clonotype came up a few times. The rearrangement links TRBV6-5 to TRBJ2-2; maybe TRBD1 (6 bases). V dropped 5 bases and J dropped 0 bases, with 13 bases sitting between them. The CDR3 consists of 16 residues. Germline values: CDR1 MNHEY, CDR2 SVGAGI. CDR3 protein: CASSRTGYANTGELFF. CDR3 DNA: TGTGCCAGCAGTCGCACAGGGTACGCGAACACCGGGGAGCTGTTTTTT.

This clonotype turned up a few times. CDR3 loop: CASSLCTETQYF. The CDR3 nucleotides read TGTGCCAGCAGCTTGTGCACAGAGACCCAGTACTTC. The gene calls are TRBV7-2 and TRBJ2-5; D gene uncertain. Germline V gene lookup returns CDR1 SGHTA and CDR2 FQGNSA. The CDR3 has 12 amino acids. Trimming removed 3 bases from V and 4 bases from J, with 6 bases in between.

This clonotype appeared many times. The genes are TRBV7-2 and TRBJ2-1, with D unresolved. This CDR3 region has 16 residues. Germline V CDR1 and CDR2: SGHTA, FQGNSA. Trimming removed 7 bases at V and 0 bases at J, with 16 bases between. CDR3 protein: CASTLLGSPSYNEQFF. Here the CDR3 DNA reads TGTGCCAGCACCCTCCTTGGGTCACCCTCCTACAATGAGCAGTTCTTC.

The rearrangement joins TRBV7-9 to TRBJ2-1, with unresolved D. Trimming shortened V by 3 bases and J by 0 bases, and 9 bases separated the two germline ends. CDR1 and CDR2 from the germline V gene are SEHNR and FQNEAQ (reference sequence). The CDR3 covers 15 residues. CDR3 sequence reads: CASSFPGDSYNEQFF. The CDR3 region has the DNA TGTGCCAGCAGCTTCCCCGGAGACTCCTACAATGAGCAGTTCTTC.

Comment on this clonotype: A read error may account for a junction end that differs from germline. The rearrangement links TRBV5-3 to TRBJ1-5; D is unresolved. TRBV5-3 falls under the ORF class, with uncertain function. The CDR3 is made up of 13 amino acids. As DNA, the CDR3 is TGTGCCAGCAGCTCCTACGGGGATCAGCCCCAGCATTTT. Translated, it gives CASSSYGDQPQHF.

The chain couples TRBV20-1 to TRBJ1-2; unclear D gene. Germline assignment: CDR1 DFQATT and CDR2 SNEGSKA (reference sequence). Deletions cut 3 bases from V and 5 bases from J, with 10 bases between. CDR3 length equals 12 residues. CDR3 protein: CSASPSTYGYTF. Written as DNA, the CDR3 is TGCAGTGCTAGCCCCTCGACTTATGGCTACACCTTC.

V is TRBV25-1 and J is TRBJ2-3, with D tentatively TRBD2 (6 bases). Germline lookup yields CDR1 MGHDK and CDR2 SYGVNS. The ends were cut back, 1 base at V and 9 bases at J, with 8 bases in the middle. The length of the CDR3 is 12 residues. Written as DNA, the CDR3 is TGTGCCAGCAGTGAATTCGGGGGAACGCAGTATTTT. It encodes CASSEFGGTQYF.

The chain couples TRBV12-3 or TRBV12-4 to TRBJ2-4; D not certain. The length of the CDR3 is 12 residues. Trimming left V 3 bases short and J 9 bases short, with 9 bases between. CDR3 residues: CASSLSRSIQYF. For the CDR3, the DNA is TGTGCCAGCAGTTTGAGTAGGAGCATTCAGTACTTC.

V and J are TRBV27 and TRBJ1-4; 7 positions match TRBD1. Germline V gene data show CDR1 as MNHEY and CDR2 as SMNVEV (reference sequence). Trimming removed 11 bases from V and 12 bases from J; junction bases left unmatched: 12. This CDR3 contains 12 residues. The DNA for the CDR3 is TGTGCCTCAGCCCGACCAGGGGGGCAACTGTTTTTT. It yields the protein CASARPGGQLFF.

The chain links TRBV3-1 to TRBJ1-2; tentatively, D is TRBD1 (6 bases). There are 11 residues in the CDR3. V was trimmed by 10 bases and J by 8 bases, leaving 14 bases between them. Germline values: CDR1 LGHDT, CDR2 YNNKEL (reference sequence). CDR3 DNA sequence: TGTGCCACCCGGGGGGCGGGCGGCTACACCTTC. This translates into CATRGAGGYTF.

The rearrangement joins TRBV19 to TRBJ2-2; D is uncertain. The CDR3 has 12 amino acids. Germline CDR1 reads LNHDA; CDR2 reads SQIVND (reference sequence). Trimming took 7 bases from V and 3 from J, leaving 6 bases between them. CDR3 amino acids: CASTKHTGELFF. In nucleotides, the CDR3 is TGTGCCAGTACCAAGCACACCGGGGAGCTGTTTTTT.

This chain links TRBV20-1 with TRBJ1-5; a weak D match, TRBD1 (5 bases). This CDR3 has 14 residues. The V end was cut by 1 base, the J end by 9 bases, with 16 bases between. Looked up from germline, CDR1 is DFQATT and CDR2 is SNEGSKA (reference sequence). This chain's CDR3 is CSARVGAALGPQHF. DNA for the CDR3: TGCAGTGCTAGAGTAGGGGCCGCATTAGGGCCCCAGCATTTT.

The chain carries TRBV24-1 and TRBJ2-2, with D uncertain. The CDR3 sequence is 14 residues long. Germline V gives CDR1 KGHDR, CDR2 SFDVKD. V was trimmed by 2 bases and J by 4 bases, leaving 7 bases between them. The CDR3 region has the DNA TGTGCCACCAGTGATTATGGGATCACCGGGGAGCTGTTTTTT. Translated, it gives CATSDYGITGELFF.

This clonotype was seen only a few times. The CDR3 nucleotides are TGTGCCAGCAGACGACTAGCGGGATCCACAGATACGCAGTATTTT. The encoded protein is CASRRLAGSTDTQYF. The gene calls are TRBV6-6 and TRBJ2-3; 11 bases fit TRBD2. The CDR3 is 15 residues long. Trimming removed 6 bases from V and 2 bases from J; junction bases left unmatched: 4. From germline, CDR1 is MNHNY and CDR2 SVGAGI (reference sequence).

CDR3: CASSLWTGGDYGYTF. The CDR3 nucleotides are TGTGCCAGCAGCTTGTGGACAGGGGGCGACTATGGCTACACCTTC. The chain is built from TRBV5-5 and TRBJ1-2; 11 bases match TRBD1. V shed 1 base, J shed 3 bases, and the junction held 2 bases outside the gene matches. The length of the CDR3 is 15 residues. Per germline, CDR1 SGHKS and CDR2 YYEKEE (reference sequence).

The V call is TRBV7-2, the J call TRBJ1-1, with a possible D match to TRBD1 (5 bases). Germline V gene sequence: CDR1 SGHTA, CDR2 FQGNSA. Trimming took off 1 base at V and 6 bases at J, with 12 bases between the two ends. The CDR3 runs 14 residues. The CDR3 sequence is CASSLGRGRAEAFF. CDR3 bases: TGTGCCAGCAGCTTAGGTCGGGGGAGGGCTGAAGCTTTCTTT.

The V call is TRBV9, the J call TRBJ2-7; a possible D gene is TRBD2 (6 bases). The CDR3 length is 16 residues. V lost 0 bases to trimming and J lost 2 bases, with 15 bases between them. Germline loops: CDR1 SGDLS, CDR2 YYNGEE. CDR3 DNA sequence: TGTGCCAGCAGCGTAGATGGTCCAGGGAGGACCTACGAGCAGTACTTC. It yields the protein CASSVDGPGRTYEQYF.

Only one count was recorded for this clonotype. CDR3 region: CAISETMGETQYF. The CDR3 DNA sequence: TGTGCCATCAGTGAGACGATGGGGGAGACCCAGTACTTC. The chain combines TRBV10-3 with TRBJ2-5, with D unresolved. This CDR3 contains 13 residues. With 2 bases removed from V and 5 bases from J, the gap between germline ends came to 9 bases. Germline CDR1 and CDR2: ENHRY and SYGVKD.